Shown below are 32 T cell receptor beta chains from a single sample sequenced in a study of T cell responses to AZD1222 COVID-19 vaccine (dated by TCRdb to 2020 to 2022). Library preparation used the immunoSEQ multiplex PCR assay. TCRdb retrieved this table from immuneACCESS and kept in-frame rearrangements only. Not all clones are present; in checked studies, unresolved V genes account for under half, and no reason is known for the remainder. Present in this sample are 120,000 or so clones, roughly 90% of which were seen just once. Roughly 7.9% of the sample lies in the top ten. This sample's time point label indicates: about 28 days (+/-7) after the second vaccine dose. The sequencing here drew on peripheral blood, taken 28 days after the second AZD1222 dose. Receptors were obtained from an adult who received the AZD1222 COVID-19 vaccine.

V gene TRBV4-1 combines with J gene TRBJ1-1, with D uncertain. The germline V and J ends were trimmed by 1 base and 6 bases, with 15 bases remaining between them. Germline V CDR1 and CDR2: MGHRA, YSYEKL. The length of the CDR3 is 15 residues. CDR3 region: CASSQGSVGFSEAFF. For the CDR3, the DNA is TGCGCCAGCAGCCAAGGCTCTGTGGGGTTTTCTGAAGCTTTCTTT.

The chain has TRBV7-2 and TRBJ2-5, with D tentatively TRBD2 (6 bases). The CDR3 has 14 amino acids. V dropped 5 bases and J dropped 5 bases, with 15 bases sitting between them. The V gene's germline CDR1 is SGHTA and CDR2 FQGNSA. CDR3 sequence reads: CASSTRRGYETQYF. As DNA, the CDR3 is TGTGCCAGCAGCACCCGTCGGGGGTACGAGACCCAGTACTTC.

This clone was recorded once. The chain combines TRBV7-9 with TRBJ2-3; 9 nucleotides line up with TRBD1. V was clipped by 4 bases and J by 1 base; unmatched bases: 9. The CDR3 has 17 amino acids. Germline values: CDR1 SEHNR, CDR2 FQNEAQ (reference sequence). This CDR3 is CASSSYPRDRGTDTQYF. CDR3 DNA: TGTGCCAGCAGCTCGTATCCCCGGGACAGGGGCACAGATACGCAGTATTTT.

This clone was observed once. This rearrangement joins TRBV19 to TRBJ1-2; TRBD1 is a possible D gene (6 bases). This CDR3 comprises 16 residues. Germline lookup yields CDR1 LNHDA and CDR2 SQIVND (reference sequence). Trimming stripped 3 bases from V and 2 bases from J, with 16 bases between. Here the CDR3 DNA reads TGTGCCAGTAGTATGCCAAGACAGGAGAAGAACTATGGCTACACCTTC. Translating gives CASSMPRQEKNYGYTF.

V is TRBV4-2 and J is TRBJ2-7, with 9 bases aligning to TRBD2. The J segment lost 7 bases and the V segment lost 2 bases, leaving 6 bases of the junction unmatched. The CDR3 spans 14 residues. Germline V gene lookup returns CDR1 LGHNA and CDR2 YNFKEQ. The CDR3: CASSQNPSGKEQYF. CDR3 coding DNA: TGTGCCAGCAGCCAAAACCCTAGCGGGAAGGAGCAGTACTTC.

The chain employs TRBV18 and TRBJ1-1; tentatively, D is TRBD1 (6 bases). Deletions cut 3 bases from V and 4 bases from J, with 12 bases between. Germline CDR1 reads KGHSH; CDR2 reads LQKENI. The CDR3 covers 14 residues. The CDR3 DNA is TGTGCCAGCTCACCGGGGGCCACGGGCACTGAAGCTTTCTTT. It yields the protein CASSPGATGTEAFF.

The CDR3 DNA follows: TGTGCCAGCAGTTACTCCCGCGGGTCCGCCGGAAACACCATATATTTT. It translates to CASSYSRGSAGNTIYF. The chain uses TRBV6-5 and TRBJ1-3, with D unclear. Germline-derived CDR1 and CDR2 are MNHEY and SVGAGI. The CDR3 spans 16 residues. V dropped 0 bases and J dropped 4 bases, with 13 bases sitting between them.

This chain joins TRBV19 and TRBJ1-4, with D hard to call. The V gene lost 3 bases and the J gene lost 0 bases, with 8 bases spanning the gap. This CDR3 is built from 15 residues. Looked up from germline, CDR1 is LNHDA and CDR2 is SQIVND (reference sequence). This chain's CDR3 is CASSISVATNEKLFF. CDR3 bases: TGTGCCAGTAGTATTAGCGTCGCAACTAATGAAAAACTGTTTTTT.

This chain connects TRBV6-2 or TRBV6-3 to TRBJ1-2; possible D gene TRBD1, 6 bases. From germline, CDR1 is MNHEY and CDR2 SVGEGT. Trimming pared 3 bases from V and 7 bases from J, leaving 18 bases between. The CDR3 has 15 amino acids. The CDR3 nucleotides are TGTGCCAGCAGTTATCATTCAGGGGCAGCTGGTGGCTACACCTTC. Its protein is CASSYHSGAAGGYTF.

The CDR3 DNA reads TGTGCCAGCAGCAACGGAGACAGTCCTACTTATTATAGCAATCAGCCCCAGCATTTT. Translating it yields CASSNGDSPTYYSNQPQHF. The chain combines TRBV6-2 or TRBV6-3 with TRBJ1-5, with a possible D match to TRBD1 (5 bases). Trimming stripped 6 bases from V and 0 bases from J, with 24 bases between. The CDR3 extends over 19 amino acids. Germline V gene sequence: CDR1 MNHEY, CDR2 SVGEGT.

The chain couples TRBV27 to TRBJ2-7, with 8 bases that match TRBD2. The CDR3 runs 12 residues. Germline CDR1 reads MNHEY; CDR2 reads SMNVEV (reference sequence). Germline trimming cut 6 bases from V and 5 bases from J; bases unmatched to any gene: 3. CDR3 loop: CASSRSGNEQYF. CDR3 nucleotides: TGTGCCAGCAGCCGTAGCGGGAACGAGCAGTACTTC.

The chain links TRBV6-5 to TRBJ1-3; D is unresolved. The germline V gene has CDR1 MNHEY and CDR2 SVGAGI. This CDR3 region has 14 residues. V dropped 6 bases and J dropped 0 bases, with 9 bases sitting between them. The CDR3 DNA sequence: TGTGCCAGCAGAGCTTACAGCTCTGGAAACACCATATATTTT. Protein product: CASRAYSSGNTIYF.

The chain employs TRBV6-5 and TRBJ1-1, with D unclear. Trimming shortened V by 4 bases and J by 7 bases, and 22 bases separated the two germline ends. The CDR3 is 16 amino acids. Germline CDR1 and CDR2: MNHEY and SVGAGI. The DNA for the CDR3 is TGTGCCAGCAGTTTTGCCTCCGTCTCTCAGGTTATTGAAGCTTTCTTT. It encodes CASSFASVSQVIEAFF.

V usage is TRBV18 and J usage is TRBJ2-1; 7 nucleotides match TRBD2. The CDR3 covers 13 residues. V shed 4 bases and J 9 bases; nucleotides not matched to a gene: 6. Germline assignment: CDR1 KGHSH and CDR2 LQKENI. CDR3 sequence reads: CASSQLGEGEQFF. In DNA form, the CDR3 reads TGTGCCAGCTCACAACTAGGGGAGGGTGAGCAGTTCTTC.

The chain links TRBV4-1 to TRBJ2-3, with unresolved D. Germline V gene lookup returns CDR1 MGHRA and CDR2 YSYEKL. V lost 0 bases, J lost 0 bases, and 7 bases lay in between. The CDR3 runs to 15 residues. The CDR3 sequence: CASSQEETSTDTQYF. The CDR3 DNA sequence: TGCGCCAGCAGCCAAGAGGAGACTAGCACAGATACGCAGTATTTT.

The chain has TRBV27 and TRBJ2-7; 11 bases fit TRBD2. The CDR3 runs 19 residues. Germline CDR1 MNHEY, CDR2 SMNVEV (reference sequence). V was clipped by 1 base and J by 2 bases; unmatched bases: 13. The CDR3 DNA reads as TGTGCCAGCAGTTTATTAGATCCGGAGACTAGCGGGATCGCCTACGAGCAGTACTTC. It translates to CASSLLDPETSGIAYEQYF.

The V gene is TRBV11-2, the J gene TRBJ2-2, with unresolved D. CDR1 is SGHAT and CDR2 is FQNNGV in the germline V gene. V lost 5 bases, J lost 5 bases, and 18 bases lay in between. CDR3 size: 16 residues. CDR3 DNA sequence: TGTGCCAGCAGCATTACGCCCACTCCTGGGACCGGGGAGCTGTTTTTT. It codes for CASSITPTPGTGELFF.

Turning to this clone: The same CDR3 can be traced to other DNA sequences in this sample. This chain links TRBV24-1 with TRBJ1-2, with unresolved D. The CDR3 totals 12 residues. V was pared by 4 bases and J by 4 bases, with 6 bases between. Germline V gives CDR1 KGHDR, CDR2 SFDVKD. The CDR3, as DNA: TGTGCCACCAGTGAGGGGTCCTATGGCTACACCTTC. Residues: CATSEGSYGYTF.

The chain is built from TRBV19 and TRBJ1-2; D is unresolved. This CDR3 spans 12 amino acids. V lost 6 bases, J lost 0 bases, and 5 bases lay in between. Germline V CDR1 and CDR2: LNHDA, SQIVND (reference sequence). CDR3 sequence reads: CASSGANYGYTF. The DNA of the CDR3 is TGTGCCAGTAGCGGAGCTAACTATGGCTACACCTTC.

A single count supports this clone. The chain employs TRBV7-9 and TRBJ1-3; no clear D gene. Deletions cut 0 bases from V and 7 bases from J, with 10 bases between. Germline V gene lookup returns CDR1 SEHNR and CDR2 FQNEAQ (reference sequence). CDR3 length: 14 residues. The CDR3 DNA is TGTGCCAGCAGCTTAGCCCAAAATCGGAACACCATATATTTT. Residues: CASSLAQNRNTIYF.

This clone was seen a single time. V gene TRBV28 combines with J gene TRBJ2-7; 9 bases are shared with TRBD1. This CDR3 is built from 14 residues. Germline lookup yields CDR1 MDHEN and CDR2 SYDVKM. Germline trimming cut 5 bases from V and 3 bases from J; bases unmatched to any gene: 5. The CDR3 nucleotides read TGTGCCAGCAGTGCCCGGACAGGGGACTACGAGCAGTACTTC. Its protein is CASSARTGDYEQYF.

In its sample, this clone was seen once. This chain connects TRBV7-9 to TRBJ2-5, with a weak D call TRBD1 (6 bases). The CDR3 consists of 17 residues. Germline V gene sequence: CDR1 SEHNR, CDR2 FQNEAQ (reference sequence). V shed 0 bases and J shed 2 bases, with 16 bases lying between them. CDR3 residues: CASSLAVRGHQQETQYF. The CDR3 DNA follows: TGTGCCAGCAGCTTAGCCGTCAGGGGTCATCAACAAGAGACCCAGTACTTC.

The chain uses TRBV4-1 and TRBJ2-5; weak D call: TRBD2 (6 bases). CDR3 length: 15 residues. CDR1 is MGHRA, CDR2 YSYEKL, per germline. The V end lost 0 bases, the J end lost 9 bases, and 17 bases lay between the germline ends. CDR3 amino acids: CASSQDRVGGRAQYF. CDR3 nucleotide sequence: TGCGCCAGCAGCCAAGACAGGGTCGGGGGAAGGGCCCAGTACTTC.

The CDR3, as DNA: TGTGCCAGCAGCCACCGGACAGCCTCCTACGAGCAGTACTTC. This gives the protein CASSHRTASYEQYF. This rearrangement joins TRBV3-1 (or the pseudogene TRBV3-2) to TRBJ2-7, with D perhaps matching TRBD1 (6 bases). The CDR3 is 14 amino acids. With 3 bases removed from V and 0 bases from J, the gap between germline ends came to 9 bases. Germline CDR1 is LGHDT and CDR2 is YNNKEL (reference sequence).

This clone has a single count. The chain has TRBV6-5 and TRBJ2-5; D call uncertain. This CDR3 region has 13 residues. Trimming left V 7 bases short and J 5 bases short, with 14 bases between. Germline V gene sequence: CDR1 MNHEY, CDR2 SVGAGI. CDR3 protein: CASTDAGIETQYF. CDR3 coding DNA: TGTGCCAGCACCGACGCTGGGATTGAGACCCAGTACTTC.

V gene TRBV28 combines with J gene TRBJ2-5; tentatively, D is TRBD2 (6 bases). The CDR3 has 14 residues. The V and J ends lost 7 bases and 5 bases respectively, with 17 bases between them. Germline V gene lookup returns CDR1 MDHEN and CDR2 SYDVKM. CDR3 loop: CASNEFGGLETQYF. The DNA of the CDR3 is TGTGCCAGCAATGAATTCGGGGGTTTGGAGACCCAGTACTTC.

J is TRBJ2-3 and V is TRBV7-2; D gene unclear. The germline V and J ends were trimmed by 0 bases and 3 bases, with 7 bases remaining between them. Germline V CDR1 and CDR2: SGHTA, FQGNSA. The CDR3 is made up of 14 amino acids. The CDR3 loop is CASSLARGTDTQYF. The CDR3 region has the DNA TGTGCCAGCAGCTTAGCTCGTGGGACAGATACGCAGTATTTT.

The chain is built from TRBV21-1 and TRBJ2-7; the D call of TRBD2 is as the table states it, not checked on the DNA. TRBV21-1 is an annotated pseudogene. The length of the CDR3 is 11 residues. In DNA form, the CDR3 reads TGTGCCAGCAGTCGGGACTTCGTTCAGTACTTC. It codes for CASSRDFVQYF.

This clone showed up just once. The chain recombines TRBV2 with TRBJ1-5, with 10 bases fitting TRBD1. The CDR3 covers 16 residues. Germline CDR1 SNHLY, CDR2 FYNNEI. The V gene end was trimmed by 2 bases and the J gene end by 5 bases; junction bases not matched to a gene: 6. CDR3 residues: CASSETGQGYDQPQHF. CDR3 nucleotides: TGTGCCAGCAGTGAAACGGGACAGGGGTACGATCAGCCCCAGCATTTT.

This sequence joins TRBV15 and TRBJ2-5, with TRBD1 matching 8 bases. In germline, CDR1 is LNHNV, CDR2 YYDKDF (reference sequence). V was clipped by 3 bases and J by 1 base; unmatched bases: 7. CDR3 size: 16 residues. The CDR3 region has the DNA TGTGCCACCAGCAGGGAACAGACAGGGGCCCAAGAGACCCAGTACTTC. Translation: CATSREQTGAQETQYF.

The V and J genes are TRBV18 and TRBJ2-5; D unresolved. This CDR3 spans 14 amino acids. The V gene's germline CDR1 is KGHSH and CDR2 LQKENI. Trimming took off 3 bases at V and 6 bases at J, with 14 bases between the two ends. In DNA form, the CDR3 reads TGTGCCAGCTCACCTAATAGGGTTGAGAAGACCCAGTACTTC. Protein: CASSPNRVEKTQYF.

Comments on this clone: The same CDR3 is also encoded by other DNA sequences in this sample. The chain joins TRBV28 to TRBJ1-1; maybe TRBD1 (5 bases). CDR1 and CDR2 (germline): MDHEN, SYDVKM. The V gene lost 3 bases and the J gene lost 5 bases, with 13 bases spanning the gap. The CDR3 extends over 14 amino acids. The CDR3 loop reads CASSFFRGRTEAFF. The CDR3 nucleotides are TGTGCCAGCAGTTTTTTCCGGGGGAGGACTGAAGCTTTCTTT.